This T cell receptor beta chain was captured in a study of regulatory T cells in long-lasting Graves disease. Findings and limits, study-wide: Small numbers of samples may have cut accuracy.

Time point: newly diagnosed GD, antithyroid drugs for less than 3 months. PBMC RNA was the source of the TCR library. Patients met American Thyroid Association criteria for Graves' disease. Germline-derived CDR1 and CDR2 are SNHLY and FYNNEI. This CDR3 region has 14 residues. V gave up 7 bases and J gave up 4 bases, with 16 bases separating them. In its sample, this clonotype was seen many times. Antigen specificity is unknown. To make TCR beta libraries, researchers used iRepertoire HTBI primers and Arm-PCR of CDR3 regions. TCRdb independently ran MiXCR on the multiplex PCR reads; one entry per CDR3 protein. The sample lists about 470,000 distinct CDR3 sequences; around 14% were seen once. These data were also reused for a study on T cells in Graves' hyperthyroidism and ophthalmopathy.

The rearrangement uses TRBV2 and TRBJ2-5; perhaps TRBD2 as D (5 bases). The sample here was peripheral blood mononuclear cells (PBMCs), taken at new diagnosis, from a patient treated with antithyroid drugs. The TCR originated in a woman in her thirties with Graves disease. The CDR3, as DNA: TGTGCCAGCATGATCGGACTCCGCAGAGAGACCCAGTACTTC. Protein product: CASMIGLRRETQYF.